The subject of this entry is one TCR beta chain. Antigen: not known. V was cut by 10 bases and J by 5 bases, with 17 bases left in between. The CDR3 runs 13 residues. Germline V gene sequence: CDR1 MNHEY, CDR2 SVGEGT. Sample-barcoded 5' priming and a J-beta primer mix drove a second PCR of 7 to 11 cycles. MiXCR, run by TCRdb on the 5' RACE reads, gives a single entry per CDR3 protein. The table lists 800,000 to 950,000 distinct CDR3 sequences, around 29% of them singletons. The entry originates in a study of blood T cells in healthy people across ages. General study findings and limits: Samples with more naive T cells showed higher observed beta diversity.

These sequences were also reported in another study, on T cells of mothers and their children.

Input material: blood. This TCR came from a woman between 35 and 50 years old in good health. The chain couples TRBV6-2 or TRBV6-3 to TRBJ1-1; D may be TRBD1 (6 bases). CDR3 amino acids: CANRADPGTEAFF. The CDR3 DNA reads as TGTGCCAACAGGGCGGACCCTGGGACTGAAGCTTTCTTT.